This T cell receptor beta chain was sequenced during a study of CD8 T cells in ankylosing spondylitis. Study-wide results and caveats: A TCR beta motif made of eight highly homologous variants seemed typical of ankylosing spondylitis blood.

Germline V gives CDR1 ENHRY, CDR2 SYGVKD. The V and J ends lost 3 bases and 6 bases respectively, with 10 bases between them. This CDR3 has 13 residues. TCRdb reprocessed the 5' RACE reads via MiXCR and lists one record per CDR3 protein. The sample has hundreds of thousands of distinct CDR3 sequences; over 30% are singletons. This clonotype was counted only a few times. No antigen is known for it. This TCR derives from a male donor with ankylosing spondylitis or in good health (not recorded which). Specimen: blood, either unsorted or a sorted T cell fraction (not recorded which). The chain couples TRBV10-3 to TRBJ2-3; D possibly matches TRBD1 or TRBD2 (5 bases each). This CDR3 reads CAISEGREDTQYF. The CDR3 bases are TGTGCCATCAGTGAAGGCAGGGAGGATACGCAGTATTTT.